Described below is a single TCR beta chain sequence and its context. The antigen is not known. This CDR3 comprises 15 residues. Between the trimmed V and J ends, which lost 5 bases and 1 base, there was a span of 9 bases. Germline lookup yields CDR1 MNHNY and CDR2 SVGAGI (reference sequence). The data stem from a study of shared clonotypes between healthy human individuals. Study details: The study used three CD4 naive, three CD4 memory, two CD8 naive and one CD8 memory plate per donor.

General study points: The study drew on few donors, limiting represented genetic and exposure-history diversity.

Sequencing used immunoSEQ multiplex PCR; TCRdb keeps in-frame clones, though not all of them. In the table there are around 700,000 clones, 55% to 75% of which are singletons. Sequencing was done on a sample of memory CD4+ T cells sorted from blood. Subset described: CD45RA-negative fraction. The origin of this receptor is a woman in her thirties in good health. The rearrangement uses TRBV6-6 and TRBJ2-6; a weak D match, TRBD1 (5 bases). The CDR3 loop is CASSLDSSGANVLTF. As DNA, the CDR3 is TGTGCCAGCAGTCTTGACAGTTCTGGGGCCAACGTCCTGACTTTC.